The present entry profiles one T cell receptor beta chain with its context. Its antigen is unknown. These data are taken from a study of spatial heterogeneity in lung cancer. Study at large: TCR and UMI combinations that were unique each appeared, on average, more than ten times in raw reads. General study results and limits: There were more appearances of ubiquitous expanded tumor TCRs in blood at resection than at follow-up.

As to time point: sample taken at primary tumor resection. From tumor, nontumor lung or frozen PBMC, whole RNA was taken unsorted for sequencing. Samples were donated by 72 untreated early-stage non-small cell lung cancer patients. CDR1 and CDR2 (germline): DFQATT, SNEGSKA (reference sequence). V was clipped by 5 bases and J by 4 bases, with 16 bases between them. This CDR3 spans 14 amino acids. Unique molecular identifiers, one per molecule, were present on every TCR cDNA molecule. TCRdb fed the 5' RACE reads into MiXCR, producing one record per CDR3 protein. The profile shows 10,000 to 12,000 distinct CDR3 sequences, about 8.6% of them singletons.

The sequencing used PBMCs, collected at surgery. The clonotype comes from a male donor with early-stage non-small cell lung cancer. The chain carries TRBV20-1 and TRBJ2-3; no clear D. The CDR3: CSAHPETSADTQYF. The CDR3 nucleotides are TGCAGTGCTCACCCGGAAACAAGCGCAGATACGCAGTATTTT.